These T cell receptor beta chains were read from a single sample in a study of OX40 agonist ivuxolimab in advanced cancers. Sequencing was performed with immunoSEQ multiplex PCR; in TCRdb, only in-frame clones are kept and a portion is missing. The table has more than 45,000 clones, approximately 90% seen once. Source: CD4+ or CD8+ T cells sorted from blood, taken in a trial of the OX40 agonist ivuxolimab. The receptors stem from an adult with an advanced solid tumor such as melanoma, head and neck, liver or kidney cancer. Each CDR3 is given with its conserved first and last residue. The order of the fields is clone size, V gene, J gene, D gene, CDR3 DNA, CDR3 protein. D genes are given only for firm matches. Expanded clones are given a class, and other clones once, few, many or no size at all.

clone size: -; V gene: TRBV7-6; J gene: TRBJ2-7; D gene: -; CDR3 DNA: TGTGCCAGCAGCTTAGGGGGGTGGGACTACGAGCAGTACTTC; CDR3 protein: CASSLGGWDYEQYF
clone size: few; V gene: TRBV30; J gene: TRBJ1-1; D gene: -; CDR3 DNA: TGTGCCTGGAGTAGCCAGGGGACTGAAGCTTTCTTT; CDR3 protein: CAWSSQGTEAFF
clone size: -; V gene: TRBV27; J gene: TRBJ2-1; D gene: -; CDR3 DNA: TGTGCCAGCAGTTTAATGGCAGGGGTCGACAATGAGCAGTTCTTC; CDR3 protein: CASSLMAGVDNEQFF
clone size: -; V gene: TRBV28; J gene: TRBJ2-7; D gene: -; CDR3 DNA: TGTGCCAGCACAGGGCCCTCCTACGAGCAGTACTTC; CDR3 protein: CASTGPSYEQYF
clone size: -; V gene: TRBV15; J gene: TRBJ1-2; D gene: -; CDR3 DNA: TGTGCCACCAGCAGAGATCGGGTGGAGGAGGTCTATGGCTACACCTTC; CDR3 protein: CATSRDRVEEVYGYTF
clone size: -; V gene: TRBV19; J gene: TRBJ2-3; D gene: TRBD2; CDR3 DNA: TGTGCCACTTCGTGGGGTAGCGGGGGGGTAAGCACAGATACGCAGTATTTT; CDR3 protein: CATSWGSGGVSTDTQYF
clone size: -; V gene: TRBV5-4; J gene: TRBJ2-7; D gene: TRBD1; CDR3 DNA: TGTGCCAGCAGCTTGGGGAGACAGGGTCTCTACGAGCAGTACTTC; CDR3 protein: CASSLGRQGLYEQYF
clone size: -; V gene: TRBV28; J gene: TRBJ1-5; D gene: -; CDR3 DNA: TGTGCCAGCAGTGGGCCGGGCAATCAGCCCCAGCATTTT; CDR3 protein: CASSGPGNQPQHF
clone size: -; V gene: TRBV7-8; J gene: TRBJ1-1; D gene: -; CDR3 DNA: TGTGCCAGCGAAGGGGACCGGGACAAAGCTTTCTTT; CDR3 protein: CASEGDRDKAFF
clone size: -; V gene: TRBV13; J gene: TRBJ2-3; D gene: -; CDR3 DNA: TGTGCCAGCAGCTCCCCAGATACGCAGTATTTT; CDR3 protein: CASSSPDTQYF
clone size: -; V gene: TRBV7-9; J gene: TRBJ1-1; D gene: -; CDR3 DNA: TGTGCCAGCAGCCCCCCCTTAAAGGGGGAGACTGAAGCTTTCTTT; CDR3 protein: CASSPPLKGETEAFF
clone size: -; V gene: TRBV4-2; J gene: TRBJ2-1; D gene: -; CDR3 DNA: TGTGCCAGCAGCCAGGTTAACGATCCCGACAATGAGCAGTTCTTC; CDR3 protein: CASSQVNDPDNEQFF
clone size: -; V gene: TRBV27; J gene: TRBJ2-5; D gene: -; CDR3 DNA: TGTGCCAGCAGTTCCGAACAGGGAGAGACCCAGTACTTC; CDR3 protein: CASSSEQGETQYF
clone size: -; V gene: TRBV27; J gene: TRBJ1-6; D gene: TRBD1; CDR3 DNA: TGTGCCAGCAGTATCCTCGGGACAGGGACTTCACCCCTCCACTTT; CDR3 protein: CASSILGTGTSPLHF
clone size: -; V gene: TRBV13; J gene: TRBJ1-1; D gene: -; CDR3 DNA: TGTGCCAGCAGCCACCGATACTCGAACACTGAAGCTTTCTTT; CDR3 protein: CASSHRYSNTEAFF
clone size: -; V gene: TRBV11-2; J gene: TRBJ2-7; D gene: -; CDR3 DNA: TGTGCCAGCAGCTTAGATCTAGAAAGATCCTACGAGCAGTACTTC; CDR3 protein: CASSLDLERSYEQYF